Listed below are T cell receptor beta chains from one sample, sequenced in a study of blood T cell repertoires in COVID-19. TCRdb's copy holds only in-frame clones and misses some; the assay was immunoSEQ multiplex PCR. The table records about 120,000 clones, around 78% of them present only once. Sequenced input: peripheral blood. The receptors were sampled from a man aged 25-45 years with acute or convalescent COVID-19. The CDR3 runs from the conserved cysteine through the conserved F or W. Fields, in order: V gene, J gene, D gene, CDR3 DNA, CDR3 protein. D genes are given only for firm matches.

>TRBV27|TRBJ2-1|TRBD2
TGTGCCAGCAGTCTCCCGGGACTAGCGGGAGTAGAGCAGTTCTTC
CASSLPGLAGVEQFF
>TRBV15|TRBJ1-4|TRBD1
TGTGCCACCAGCGGGGACAGCGCAACTAATGAAAAACTGTTTTTT
CATSGDSATNEKLFF
>TRBV2|TRBJ1-6|TRBD1
TGTGCCAGCAGTGAAAAAGGGGGCCGGTCACCCCTCCACTTT
CASSEKGGRSPLHF
>TRBV9|TRBJ1-1|.
TGTGCCAGCAGCGTAGTCCGGGACAACATGAACACTGAAGCTTTCTTT
CASSVVRDNMNTEAFF
>TRBV7-9|TRBJ1-2|.
TGTGCCAGCAGCTCTTCTAGGTCCACTAACTATGGCTACACCTTC
CASSSSRSTNYGYTF
>TRBV6-5|TRBJ2-7|TRBD2
TGTGCCAGCAGCCCCGGGACTAGCGGCTACGAGCAGTACTTC
CASSPGTSGYEQYF
>TRBV29-1|TRBJ2-5|TRBD1
TGCAGCGTTGGACAGGGGCCGGGAGAGACCCAGTACTTC
CSVGQGPGETQYF
>TRBV10-3|TRBJ1-1|TRBD1
TGTGCCATCAGTGACCCCGGGACAGGTGCCCTTAAAGCTTTCTTT
CAISDPGTGALKAFF
>TRBV10-3|TRBJ1-5|.
TGTGCCATCAGTGAGTCGACAGGTTACAATCAGCCCCAGCATTTT
CAISESTGYNQPQHF
>TRBV19|TRBJ1-1|TRBD1
TGTGCCAGTAGTGGGACAGCCGGGGGCGTGAACACTGAAGCTTTCTTT
CASSGTAGGVNTEAFF
>TRBV5-1|TRBJ2-5|TRBD2
TGCGCCAGCAGATCCGGACAGCGGGGGGGCGGAGAGACCCAGTACTTC
CASRSGQRGGGETQYF
>TRBV18|TRBJ2-5|TRBD2
TGTGCCAGCTCACCACTGACTAGCGGGGGAGAAGAGACCCAGTACTTC
CASSPLTSGGEETQYF
>TRBV29-1|TRBJ1-1|.
TGCAGCGTTGAAGGGTCAGGGATGAACACTGAAGCTTTCTTT
CSVEGSGMNTEAFF
>TRBV6-2/TRBV6-3|TRBJ2-1|.
TGTGCCAGCAGTTATGACCCCTACAGCTCCTACAATGAGCAGTTCTTC
CASSYDPYSSYNEQFF
>TRBV3-1/TRBV3-2|TRBJ2-2|.
TGTGCCAGCAGCCCCAGTACCGGGGAGCTGTTTTTT
CASSPSTGELFF
>TRBV12-2|TRBJ2-2|.
TGTGCAAGTCGCTCCACGGGGCGGGGTTACACCGGGGAGCTGTTTTTT
CASRSTGRGYTGELFF
>TRBV4-2|TRBJ1-6|TRBD1
TGTGCCAGCAGCCTTGGGACAGAGAATTCACCCCTCCACTTT
CASSLGTENSPLHF
>TRBV6-2/TRBV6-3|TRBJ2-1|.
TGTGCCAGCAGTTACTCGGGCAGGGTGAGCAATGAGCAGTTCTTC
CASSYSGRVSNEQFF
>TRBV5-4|TRBJ2-5|TRBD1
TGTGCCAGCAGCCTCGGGACAGTCGAGACCCAGTACTTC
CASSLGTVETQYF
>TRBV5-4|TRBJ2-3|TRBD2
TGTGCCAGCAGCTTCGGACTAGCGGGGGGTGGCACAGATACGCAGTATTTT
CASSFGLAGGGTDTQYF
>TRBV3-1/TRBV3-2|TRBJ2-1|TRBD2
TGTGCCAGCAGCCAAGTACTAGCGGGAGTCGGGGAGCAGTTCTTC
CASSQVLAGVGEQFF
>TRBV7-7|TRBJ2-2|TRBD2
TGTGCTAGCAGCCCCAATCGGGGGGGGAACACCGGGGAGCTGTTTTTT
CASSPNRGGNTGELFF